This is a list of T cell receptor beta chains from one sample in a study of T cell clones after liver transplantation. Repertoires were generated with immunoSEQ multiplex PCR, while TCRdb's copy carries only in-frame clones and drops some. The sample has tens of thousands of clones, over 85% seen once. The sequences come from CD4+ T cells from blood, collected before liver transplant. The receptors come from a human donor who received a liver transplant. Each CDR3 is given with its conserved first and last residue. The D gene is left open where the match is weak. The listing skips clone size in some rows; elsewhere it reads once, few, many or a size class.

J | V | size | D | CDR3 | DNA
TRBJ2-3 | TRBV6-1 | NA | TRBD2 | CASSEPSGRTDTQYF | TGTGCCAGCAGTGAACCTAGCGGGAGGACAGATACGCAGTATTTT
TRBJ1-1 | TRBV28 | NA | NA | CASSLWLVGNTEAFF | TGTGCCAGCAGTTTATGGCTGGTCGGGAACACTGAAGCTTTCTTT
TRBJ2-1 | TRBV5-1 | once | NA | CASSARTVDNEQFF | TGCGCCAGCAGCGCCCGAACCGTGGACAATGAGCAGTTCTTC
TRBJ1-1 | TRBV29-1 | NA | NA | CSVAPGPPLNTEAFF | TGCAGCGTCGCACCGGGGCCACCACTGAACACTGAAGCTTTCTTT
TRBJ1-2 | TRBV6-4 | once | NA | CASSASEGSYGYTF | TGTGCCAGCAGCGCGTCGGAGGGCTCCTATGGCTACACCTTC
TRBJ2-1 | TRBV7-2 | NA | NA | CASSSSDFGNEQFF | TGTGCCAGCAGCTCTAGTGACTTCGGGAATGAGCAGTTCTTC
TRBJ1-2 | TRBV7-3 | NA | NA | CASSPDSLSYGYTF | TGTGCCAGCAGCCCGGACAGCCTTTCGTATGGCTACACCTTC
TRBJ2-5 | TRBV6-7 | NA | NA | CASSYYPAGQQETQYF | TGTGCCAGCAGTTACTACCCCGCGGGGCAACAAGAGACCCAGTACTTC
TRBJ1-3 | TRBV5-6 | once | NA | CASSSGQLGNTIYF | TGTGCCAGCAGCTCTGGACAACTTGGAAACACCATATATTTT
TRBJ2-3 | TRBV4-2 | NA | NA | CASSQVLGGSTDTQYF | TGTGCCAGCAGCCAGGTTTTAGGCGGGAGCACAGATACGCAGTATTTT